Each of the 5 T cell receptor beta chains below was sequenced from the same sample in a study of blood T cell repertoires in COVID-19. Profiling relied on immunoSEQ multiplex PCR, and the TCRdb table lists in-frame clones only, not all of them. Of about 130,000 clones in the sample, around 81% were seen once. Source material: peripheral blood. The receptors here all came from a woman in her fifties or sixties with acute or convalescent COVID-19.

The CDR3 bases are TGTGCCAGCACCACTCGACTAGCGGGGAAGGGTGAGCAGTTCTTC. Protein: CASTTRLAGKGEQFF. The rearrangement uses TRBV7-9 and TRBJ2-1, with 11 positions matching TRBD2. V shed 7 bases and J 9 bases; nucleotides not matched to a gene: 11. Per the germline V gene, CDR1 is SEHNR and CDR2 is FQNEAQ (reference sequence). CDR3 length: 15 residues.

The V gene is TRBV18, the J gene TRBJ2-4, with 7 nucleotides matching TRBD1. Germline CDR1 reads KGHSH; CDR2 reads LQKENI. There are 14 residues in the CDR3. J was trimmed by 9 bases and V by 6 bases; bases with no gene match: 11. The DNA for the CDR3 is TGTGCCAGCTCGCAAAATAACAGGGACAGCATTCAGTACTTC. Translation gives CASSQNNRDSIQYF.

This clone was found once. V usage is TRBV29-1 and J usage is TRBJ2-5, with D possibly being TRBD1 (6 bases). The CDR3 runs to 11 residues. V was cut by 6 bases and J by 3 bases, with 8 bases left in between. Germline-derived CDR1 and CDR2 are SQVTM and ANQGSEA. The CDR3 is CSVWTEETQYF. CDR3 DNA: TGCAGCGTCTGGACAGAAGAGACCCAGTACTTC.

The rearrangement links TRBV12-3 or TRBV12-4 to TRBJ2-2; maybe TRBD2 (6 bases). The CDR3 loop spans 13 amino acids. V gave up 4 bases and J gave up 5 bases, with 8 bases separating them. CDR3 protein: CASSYGGTGELFF. Written as DNA, the CDR3 is TGTGCCAGCAGTTATGGGGGGACCGGGGAGCTGTTTTTT.

The chain has TRBV5-5 and TRBJ2-2; 9 bases line up with TRBD2. The CDR3 totals 16 residues. With 4 bases clipped from V and 0 bases from J, the junction kept 4 bases outside the gene matches. The germline CDR1 and CDR2 sequences are SGHKS and YYEKEE (reference sequence). CDR3 protein: CASSLLAGSNTGELFF. In DNA form, the CDR3 reads TGTGCCAGCAGCCTCCTAGCGGGGTCGAACACCGGGGAGCTGTTTTTT.